The 20 T cell receptor beta chains presented below share a single source sample, sequenced in a study of T-cell memory formation after mild COVID-19. TCRdb re-derived calls from the 5' RACE reads in MiXCR, one entry per CDR3 protein. This table holds under 300,000 distinct CDR3 sequences, about 17% found once. Sequencing was done on a sample of PBMCs or a T cell subset sorted from them (not recorded which). The receptor source for this set is a man aged 18 to 29 who had mild COVID-19 (a few samples of this study predate the infection). Cell type and time point are not known.

This clonotype was seen more than once but under ten times. The rearrangement joins TRBV6-5 to TRBJ1-1; 7 nucleotides align to TRBD1. Trimming removed 0 bases from V and 5 bases from J; junction bases left unmatched: 6. This CDR3 comprises 15 residues. The germline CDR1 and CDR2 sequences are MNHEY and SVGAGI. In DNA, the CDR3 is TGTGCCAGCAGTTACTCGAGACAGGGAGGGACTGAAGCTTTCTTT. It encodes CASSYSRQGGTEAFF.

The genes are TRBV5-6 and TRBJ1-1; TRBD1 matches 7 bases. The CDR3 loop spans 12 amino acids. V trimming: 3 bases; J trimming: 10 bases; junction bases outside the gene matches: 6. The germline gives CDR1 SGHDT, CDR2 YYEEEE. The CDR3 DNA follows: TGTGCCAGCAGCTCCAGGGACAGCGTAGCTTTCTTT. It translates to CASSSRDSVAFF.

The CDR3 protein is CASSLTLQGETQYF. The CDR3 DNA sequence: TGCGCCAGCAGCTTGACCCTCCAGGGAGAGACCCAGTACTTC. The chain recombines TRBV5-1 with TRBJ2-5; perhaps TRBD1 as D (5 bases). Deletions cut 1 base from V and 4 bases from J, with 11 bases between. The CDR3 length is 14 residues. CDR1 and CDR2 (germline): SGHRS, YFSETQ.

This clonotype turned up a few times. The chain joins TRBV5-1 to TRBJ1-2; the match to TRBD1 covers 7 bases. The V and J ends lost 3 bases and 3 bases, in that order; junction bases with no gene match: 11. The CDR3 runs 16 residues. The germline CDR1 and CDR2 sequences are SGHRS and YFSETQ. CDR3: CASSWGTGVRDYGYTF. The DNA for the CDR3 is TGCGCCAGCAGCTGGGGCACAGGGGTTCGGGACTATGGCTACACCTTC. Combining the CDR3 with reference TRBV5-1 and TRBJ1-2 gives the whole variable domain KAGVTQTPRYLIKTRGQQVTLSCSPISGHRSVSWYQQTPGQGLQFLFEYFSETQRNKGNFPGRFSGRQFSNSRSEMNVSTLELGDSALYLCASSWGTGVRDYGYTFGSGTRLTVV.

This clonotype was recorded many times. This chain uses TRBV12-3 or TRBV12-4 with TRBJ1-1; D unclear. Between the trimmed V and J ends, which lost 3 bases and 4 bases, there was a span of 15 bases. The CDR3 loop spans 15 amino acids. The CDR3 sequence is CASSFLPGTGTEAFF. The CDR3 DNA sequence: TGTGCCAGCAGTTTTCTACCGGGCACGGGCACTGAAGCTTTCTTT.

The chain uses TRBV11-2 and TRBJ2-7; 9 bases fit TRBD1. J gave up 1 base and V 5 bases, and 3 bases lay outside the gene matches. The germline V gene encodes CDR1 SGHAT and CDR2 FQNNGV. CDR3 length equals 14 residues. This chain's CDR3 is CASSIGTGSYEQYV. CDR3 bases: TGTGCCAGCAGCATCGGGACAGGGTCCTACGAGCAGTACGTC.

CDR3 amino acids: CASSYALEGREGEQYF. CDR3 nucleotides: TGTGCCAGCAGTTATGCCCTTGAGGGGCGCGAGGGGGAGCAGTACTTC. V is TRBV6-6 and J is TRBJ2-7; either TRBD1 or TRBD2 may supply D (5 bases each). CDR3 size: 16 residues. Germline V gene lookup returns CDR1 MNHNY and CDR2 SVGAGI (reference sequence). V was pared by 3 bases and J by 7 bases, with 22 bases between.

The sample holds a few counts of this clonotype. The gene calls are TRBV18 and TRBJ1-4, with 7 positions matching TRBD1. Germline V CDR1 and CDR2: KGHSH, LQKENI. J gave up 0 bases and V 5 bases, and 12 bases lay outside the gene matches. This CDR3 contains 18 residues. Here the CDR3 DNA reads TGTGCCAGCTCATCAAACTTGGGACAGCCGGCAACTAATGAAAAACTGTTTTTT. It specifies CASSSNLGQPATNEKLFF.

This clonotype occurred a few times. The CDR3 DNA sequence: TGTGCCAGCAGCTTAGGGGCCCAACAGGGGCTAGGGGAGACCCAGTACTTC. This gives the protein CASSLGAQQGLGETQYF. This sequence joins TRBV7-2 and TRBJ2-5, with 7 bases fitting TRBD1. Per the germline V gene, CDR1 is SGHTA and CDR2 is FQGNSA. The CDR3 is 17 amino acids. Trimming took 1 base from V and 5 from J; bases not matched to a gene: 13.

This clonotype was observed a few times. The chain couples TRBV6-6 to TRBJ1-1, with unresolved D. CDR1 is MNHNY, CDR2 SVGAGI, per germline (reference sequence). With 2 bases removed from V and 5 bases from J, the gap between germline ends came to 6 bases. This CDR3 has 12 residues. The CDR3 DNA reads TGTGCCAGCAGTTACATGGGGACTGAAGCTTTCTTT. As protein: CASSYMGTEAFF.

This clonotype has at least ten counts. The chain uses TRBV11-2 and TRBJ2-2; D is unresolved. This CDR3 has 13 amino acids. The V gene lost 5 bases and the J gene lost 6 bases, with 10 bases spanning the gap. Germline CDR1 SGHAT, CDR2 FQNNGV. In DNA, the CDR3 is TGTGCCAGCAGCCCTCAAGCTCCCGGGGAGCTGTTTTTT. Amino acids: CASSPQAPGELFF.

The chain employs TRBV9 and TRBJ1-1; TRBD1 matches 9 bases. This CDR3 comprises 17 residues. The junction had 9 bases not matched to a gene; V was cut back by 2 bases and J by 1 base. Germline loops: CDR1 SGDLS, CDR2 YYNGEE. The CDR3 sequence is CASSVDRGHPSNTEAFF. The CDR3 DNA is TGTGCCAGCAGCGTGGACAGGGGTCACCCCTCGAACACTGAAGCTTTCTTT.

This clonotype was found a few times. V and J are TRBV6-5 and TRBJ2-5; D unclear. Germline values: CDR1 MNHEY, CDR2 SVGAGI. The V gene lost 2 bases and the J gene lost 5 bases, with 3 bases spanning the gap. The CDR3 consists of 11 residues. The CDR3 DNA reads TGTGCCAGCAGTTACGCTGAGACCCAGTACTTC. This encodes CASSYAETQYF.

A few counts support this clonotype. J is TRBJ2-1 and V is TRBV4-2; a possible D gene is TRBD2 (6 bases). Germline assignment: CDR1 LGHNA and CDR2 YNFKEQ. V was shortened by 1 base and J by 7 bases, with 11 bases between the two germline ends. The CDR3 spans 14 residues. The CDR3 sequence is CASSQGGTPNEQFF. Written as DNA, the CDR3 is TGTGCCAGCAGCCAAGGCGGGACTCCTAATGAGCAGTTCTTC.

The count of this clonotype is one. One end of the junction fails to match germline, which may point to a read error. V and J are TRBV5-1 and TRBJ2-3, with D possibly being TRBD1 or TRBD2 (5 bases each). The CDR3 covers 15 residues. Germline CDR1 reads SGHRS; CDR2 reads YFSETQ. The CDR3 DNA reads as TGCGCCAGCAGCCGAACGGGGCTGGGAACAGATTCGCAGTATTTT. Its translation is CASSRTGLGTDSQYF. The full variable domain, in which reference TRBV5-1 and TRBJ2-3 provide the parts outside the CDR3, is KAGVTQTPRYLIKTRGQQVTLSCSPISGHRSVSWYQQTPGQGLQFLFEYFSETQRNKGNFPGRFSGRQFSNSRSEMNVSTLELGDSALYLCASSRTGLGTDSQYFGPGTRLTVL.

In its sample, this clonotype was seen many times. The chain uses TRBV4-2 and TRBJ2-7, with 9 bases fitting TRBD1. The CDR3 is 15 amino acids. Germline CDR1 and CDR2: LGHNA and YNFKEQ. Unmatched junction bases numbered 10, after V lost 4 bases and J lost 6 bases. CDR3 protein: CASSPETGGVGEQYF. The CDR3 nucleotides read TGTGCCAGCAGCCCAGAGACAGGGGGAGTGGGCGAGCAGTACTTC.

This chain uses TRBV7-8 with TRBJ1-2, with D maybe TRBD1 (5 bases). Trimming stripped 1 base from V and 8 bases from J, with 20 bases between. Germline assignment: CDR1 SGHVS and CDR2 FQNEAQ. The CDR3 runs 16 residues. CDR3 DNA: TGTGCCAGCAGCTTAGTTGAAGGTCGGCAGGGCGGCGGCTACACCTTC. Its translation is CASSLVEGRQGGGYTF. The full variable domain, rest sourced from reference TRBV7-8 and TRBJ1-2, is GAGVSQSPRYKVAKRGQDVALRCDPISGHVSLFWYQQALGQGPEFLTYFQNEAQLDKSGLPSDRFFAERPEGSVSTLKIQRTQQEDSAVYLCASSLVEGRQGGGYTFGSGTRLTVV.

This clonotype was counted a few times. The rearrangement uses TRBV5-6 and TRBJ2-3; D uncertain. CDR1 is SGHDT, CDR2 YYEEEE, per germline. CDR3 length equals 14 residues. V lost 4 bases, J lost 2 bases, and 11 bases lay in between. The CDR3 DNA is TGTGCCAGCAGCACCGGGTCCTACACAGATACGCAGTATTTT. Its protein product is CASSTGSYTDTQYF.

In its sample, this clonotype was seen a few times. The gene calls are TRBV7-8 and TRBJ2-7; no definite D call. There are 11 residues in the CDR3. V was shortened by 4 bases and J by 7 bases, with 8 bases between the two germline ends. Germline V gene sequence: CDR1 SGHVS, CDR2 FQNEAQ. Here the CDR3 DNA reads TGTGCCAGCAGCTCGGAAAGAGAGCAGTACGTC. Translation: CASSSEREQYV.

This chain links TRBV18 with TRBJ1-1; D is possibly TRBD1 (6 bases). The CDR3 has 14 amino acids. Germline CDR1 KGHSH, CDR2 LQKENI. The germline V and J ends were trimmed by 3 bases and 4 bases, with 12 bases remaining between them. CDR3 sequence reads: CASSPQGWSTEAFF. The CDR3 coding sequence is TGTGCCAGCTCACCTCAGGGGTGGTCCACTGAAGCTTTCTTT. The full variable domain, completed using reference TRBV18 and TRBJ1-1, is NAGVMQNPRHLVRRRGQEARLRCSPMKGHSHVYWYRQLPEEGLKFMVYLQKENIIDESGMPKERFSAEFPKEGPSILRIQQVVRGDSAAYFCASSPQGWSTEAFFGQGTRLTVV.